Below, 11 T cell receptor beta chains from the same sample are listed, as sequenced in a study of cytomegalovirus exposure and HLA in healthy donors. The PCR had 60 Vbeta and 13 Jbeta primers. The assay was immunoSEQ multiplex PCR, and TCRdb's table has in-frame clones only and misses some. Here the sample table reports over 200,000 clones. The specimen was PBMCs. All receptors come from a woman in her 30s in good health and CMV-seropositive.

This chain links TRBV9 with TRBJ1-2; 12 bases match TRBD1. The CDR3 length is 16 residues. Germline V gene sequence: CDR1 SGDLS, CDR2 YYNGEE. V lost 3 bases to trimming and J lost 4 bases; unmatched junction nucleotides: 7. CDR3 sequence: CASSAGTGGAGYGYTF. CDR3 DNA: TGTGCCAGCAGCGCCGGGACAGGGGGCGCAGGCTATGGCTACACCTTC. Supplemented by reference TRBV9 and TRBJ1-2, the full variable domain reads DSGVTQTPKHLITATGQRVTLRCSPRSGDLSVYWYQQSLDQGLQFLIQYYNGEERAKGNILERFSAQQFPDLHSELNLSSLELGDSALYFCASSAGTGGAGYGYTFGSGTRLTVV.

The genes are TRBV5-1 and TRBJ2-1; D is uncertain. Germline lookup yields CDR1 SGHRS and CDR2 YFSETQ. The length of the CDR3 is 14 residues. Trimming took off 0 bases at V and 2 bases at J, with 6 bases between the two ends. The CDR3 here is CASSLVEPYNEQFF. CDR3 nucleotides: TGCGCCAGCAGCTTGGTAGAGCCCTACAATGAGCAGTTCTTC.

The chain employs TRBV14 and TRBJ1-4; D gene unclear. Trimming shortened V by 0 bases and J by 0 bases, and 11 bases separated the two germline ends. The germline CDR1 and CDR2 sequences are SGHDN and FVKESK. This CDR3 has 17 amino acids. CDR3 nucleotides: TGTGCCAGCAGCCAAGATCACGGTTATGCAACTAATGAAAAACTGTTTTTT. Residues: CASSQDHGYATNEKLFF. The full variable domain, with the rest looked up from reference TRBV14 and TRBJ1-4, is EAGVTQFPSHSVIEKGQTVTLRCDPISGHDNLYWYRRVMGKEIKFLLHFVKESKQDESGMPNNRFLAERTGGTYSTLKVQPAELEDSGVYFCASSQDHGYATNEKLFFGSGTQLSVL.

This chain uses TRBV15 with TRBJ2-3, with D possibly TRBD1 on 7 matching bases. With 7 bases removed from V and 1 base from J, the gap between germline ends came to 12 bases. From germline, CDR1 is LNHNV and CDR2 YYDKDF (reference sequence). The CDR3 covers 14 residues. CDR3 sequence: CATTGGTRTDTQYF. The CDR3, as DNA: TGTGCCACCACAGGGGGGACCCGCACAGATACGCAGTATTTT. The whole variable domain, remainder taken from reference TRBV15 and TRBJ2-3, is DAMVIQNPRYQVTQFGKPVTLSCSQTLNHNVMYWYQQKSSQAPKLLFHYYDKDFNNEADTPDNFQSRRPNTSFCFLDIRSPGLGDTAMYLCATTGGTRTDTQYFGPGTRLTVL.

The rearrangement joins TRBV12-5 to TRBJ2-1; D is possibly TRBD1 (5 bases). Germline CDR1 LGHNT, CDR2 FRNRAP. V lost 5 bases and J lost 7, with 9 bases in between. CDR3 length: 12 residues. CDR3 DNA: TGTGCTAGTGGTCGTTCAGGGAATGAGCAGTTCTTC. Translated: CASGRSGNEQFF.

The gene calls are TRBV5-8 and TRBJ1-1, with D perhaps TRBD1 (5 bases). This CDR3 comprises 15 residues. Germline assignment: CDR1 SGHTS and CDR2 YDEGEE. With 4 bases removed from V and 1 base from J, the gap between germline ends came to 14 bases. The CDR3 region is CASSERQNWNTEAFF. The DNA of the CDR3 is TGTGCCAGCAGCGAACGACAGAACTGGAACACTGAAGCTTTCTTT.

V gene TRBV7-2 combines with J gene TRBJ1-5; 7 nucleotides line up with TRBD1. V dropped 5 bases and J dropped 0; count of bases not matched to a gene: 4. CDR1 SGHTA and CDR2 FQGNSA come from the germline V gene. This CDR3 comprises 15 residues. In DNA, the CDR3 is TGTGCCAGCAGCAAATACAGGGGTAGCAATCAGCCCCAGCATTTT. It translates to CASSKYRGSNQPQHF. Supplemented by reference TRBV7-2 and TRBJ1-5, the full variable domain reads GAGVSQSPSNKVTEKGKDVELRCDPISGHTALYWYRQSLGQGLEFLIYFQGNSAPDKSGLPSDRFSAERTGGSVSTLTIQRTQQEDSAVYLCASSKYRGSNQPQHFGDGTRLSIL.

V gene TRBV2 combines with J gene TRBJ1-5, with D maybe TRBD1 (5 bases). Germline V CDR1 and CDR2: SNHLY, FYNNEI. The CDR3 has 13 residues. Trimming stripped 4 bases from V and 4 bases from J, with 8 bases between. CDR3 coding DNA: TGTGCCAGCAGTGGACAGCTAAATCAGCCCCAGCATTTT. The encoded protein is CASSGQLNQPQHF. The variable domain in full, completed from reference TRBV2 and TRBJ1-5, reads EPEVTQTPSHQVTQMGQEVILRCVPISNHLYFYWYRQILGQKVEFLVSFYNNEISEKSEIFDDQFSVERPDGSNFTLKIRSTKLEDSAMYFCASSGQLNQPQHFGDGTRLSIL.

The CDR3 reads CASSLLGASGRQEQFF. The DNA of the CDR3 is TGTGCCAGCAGCTTATTGGGAGCTAGCGGGAGACAGGAGCAGTTCTTC. This rearrangement joins TRBV7-9 to TRBJ2-1; 10 nucleotides align to TRBD2. The CDR3 spans 16 residues. V shed 2 bases, J shed 10 bases, and the junction held 11 bases outside the gene matches. The germline V gene has CDR1 SEHNR and CDR2 FQNEAQ (reference sequence).

The chain uses TRBV9 and TRBJ2-1; TRBD2 agrees at 7 bases. Germline trimming cut 0 bases from V and 4 bases from J; bases unmatched to any gene: 4. The CDR3 is 15 residues long. Germline CDR1 reads SGDLS; CDR2 reads YYNGEE. The CDR3 is CASSVGGGDYNEQFF. CDR3 nucleotide sequence: TGTGCCAGCAGCGTAGGGGGAGGGGATTACAATGAGCAGTTCTTC.

The chain employs TRBV5-1 and TRBJ1-6; no clear D. This CDR3 contains 15 residues. Trimming removed 4 bases at V and 7 bases at J, with 15 bases between. CDR1 is SGHRS, CDR2 YFSETQ, per germline. The CDR3 region has the DNA TGCGCCAGCAGCCCGGGAAGCGTGCGGAATTCACCCCTCCACTTT. It specifies CASSPGSVRNSPLHF. The full variable domain, with the rest looked up from reference TRBV5-1 and TRBJ1-6, is KAGVTQTPRYLIKTRGQQVTLSCSPISGHRSVSWYQQTPGQGLQFLFEYFSETQRNKGNFPGRFSGRQFSNSRSEMNVSTLELGDSALYLCASSPGSVRNSPLHFGNGTRLTVT.